This T cell receptor (beta chain) was observed in a study of blood T cell repertoires in COVID-19. Across the whole study: The study drew acute and convalescent COVID-19 samples from the United States, Italy and Spain. T cells, B-cell-depleted T cells, or PBMCs provided the cDNA or gDNA that served as material.

Source study methods: Nucleated cell number was recorded as an estimate derived from reference gene primer amplification. Here immunoSEQ multiplex PCR was the method, and the copy in TCRdb shows in-frame clones only, minus some. V and J calls and clone size come straight from that table; D and trimming were deduced from the DNA. Of around 98,000 clones in the sample, roughly 82% are singletons; the top ten hold approximately 10%. CDR3 size: 15 residues. V lost 4 bases and J lost 6, with 15 bases in between. CDR1 and CDR2 from the germline V gene are MGHRA and YSYEKL. The receptor comes from a man in his sixties or seventies with active or convalescent COVID-19. Sequencing was carried out using peripheral blood. V and J are TRBV4-1 and TRBJ1-4; tentative D call: TRBD1 (5 bases). The CDR3 DNA reads TGCGCCAGCAGCCGTCGGGGGGATTTCGATGAAAAACTGTTTTTT. It translates to CASSRRGDFDEKLFF.